This is a list of T cell receptor beta chains from one sample in a study of T cell responses to AZD1222 COVID-19 vaccine. The data were produced by immunoSEQ multiplex PCR, yet TCRdb's version contains in-frame clones alone and is incomplete. The sample has approximately 75,000 clones; roughly 87% are singletons. The specimen comprised peripheral blood, sampled 28 days after the second AZD1222 dose. The receptors derive from an adult who received the AZD1222 COVID-19 vaccine. Both conserved end residues are part of each CDR3. The D gene is left open where the match is weak. Not every row has a clone size; where given, it reads once, few, many or a size class.

CDR3aa: CASSLVSTGNGYTF; CDR3nt: TGTGCCAGCAGCTTGGTCAGTACGGGGAACGGCTACACCTTC; j_gene: TRBJ1-2; d_gene: -; abundance: -; v_gene: TRBV5-6
CDR3aa: CASNDGRGEQFF; CDR3nt: TGTGCCAGCAACGATGGGAGGGGGGAGCAGTTCTTC; j_gene: TRBJ2-1; d_gene: -; abundance: -; v_gene: TRBV7-2
CDR3aa: CASSLGGPRNYGYTF; CDR3nt: TGTGCCAGCAGCTTGGGGGGTCCACGTAACTATGGCTACACCTTC; j_gene: TRBJ1-2; d_gene: -; abundance: -; v_gene: TRBV5-6
CDR3aa: CASTTPSGGHQPQHF; CDR3nt: TGTGCCAGTACCACACCCTCAGGGGGCCATCAGCCCCAGCATTTT; j_gene: TRBJ1-5; d_gene: TRBD1; abundance: -; v_gene: TRBV19
CDR3aa: CSVEASGSGTQYF; CDR3nt: TGCAGCGTTGAGGCTAGCGGCTCGGGTACGCAGTATTTT; j_gene: TRBJ2-3; d_gene: TRBD2; abundance: once; v_gene: TRBV29-1
CDR3aa: CASSPTLSTEAFF; CDR3nt: TGTGCCAGCAGCCCAACCCTGAGCACTGAAGCTTTCTTT; j_gene: TRBJ1-1; d_gene: -; abundance: once; v_gene: TRBV5-4
CDR3aa: CASRGTVAGELFF; CDR3nt: TGTGCCAGCAGAGGGACAGTGGCCGGGGAGCTGTTTTTT; j_gene: TRBJ2-2; d_gene: TRBD1; abundance: -; v_gene: TRBV2
CDR3aa: CASSPGFGDGETQYF; CDR3nt: TGTGCCAGCAGCCCCGGATTTGGGGACGGAGAGACCCAGTACTTC; j_gene: TRBJ2-5; d_gene: -; abundance: -; v_gene: TRBV11-3
CDR3aa: CASSRQGSGNTIYF; CDR3nt: TGTGCCAGCAGTCGACAGGGCTCTGGAAACACCATATATTTT; j_gene: TRBJ1-3; d_gene: TRBD1; abundance: few; v_gene: TRBV27
CDR3aa: CASSMLVGGGYTF; CDR3nt: TGTGCCAGTAGTATGCTTGTCGGGGGTGGTTACACCTTC; j_gene: TRBJ1-2; d_gene: -; abundance: -; v_gene: TRBV19
CDR3aa: CASSLDPAGGFEQFF; CDR3nt: TGTGCCAGCAGCTTGGATCCAGCGGGGGGGTTTGAGCAGTTCTTC; j_gene: TRBJ2-1; d_gene: TRBD2; abundance: -; v_gene: TRBV5-6
CDR3aa: CASSPMGRDNSPLHF; CDR3nt: TGTGCCAGCTCACCAATGGGACGGGATAATTCACCCCTCCACTTT; j_gene: TRBJ1-6; d_gene: -; abundance: -; v_gene: TRBV18
CDR3aa: CASSEGGYSYNEQFF; CDR3nt: TGTGCCAGCAGTGAAGGGGGTTACTCCTACAATGAGCAGTTCTTC; j_gene: TRBJ2-1; d_gene: -; abundance: -; v_gene: TRBV2
CDR3aa: CASSQRTGVQPQHF; CDR3nt: TGTGCCAGCAGCCAACGTACAGGGGTCCAGCCCCAGCATTTT; j_gene: TRBJ1-5; d_gene: TRBD1; abundance: once; v_gene: TRBV3-1/TRBV3-2
CDR3aa: CASSVSGTGRDQAFF; CDR3nt: TGCGCCAGCAGCGTGTCCGGGACAGGGAGGGACCAAGCTTTCTTT; j_gene: TRBJ1-1; d_gene: TRBD1; abundance: -; v_gene: TRBV5-1
CDR3aa: CASSPLDRGSNEKLFF; CDR3nt: TGTGCCAGTAGCCCCCTAGACAGGGGATCTAATGAAAAACTGTTTTTT; j_gene: TRBJ1-4; d_gene: TRBD1; abundance: once; v_gene: TRBV19
CDR3aa: CASSQRTSGGRWLTQYF; CDR3nt: TGTGCCAGCAGCCAAAGGACTAGCGGGGGTCGTTGGTTGACCCAGTACTTC; j_gene: TRBJ2-5; d_gene: TRBD2; abundance: -; v_gene: TRBV11-2
CDR3aa: CSASPGTGDYSGANVLTF; CDR3nt: TGCAGTGCTAGTCCCGGGACAGGGGACTACTCTGGGGCCAACGTCCTGACTTTC; j_gene: TRBJ2-6; d_gene: TRBD1; abundance: -; v_gene: TRBV20-1
CDR3aa: CASRGGTGALEQFF; CDR3nt: TGTGCCAGCAGGGGAGGGACTGGGGCTTTGGAGCAGTTCTTC; j_gene: TRBJ2-1; d_gene: TRBD2; abundance: -; v_gene: TRBV5-4
CDR3aa: CASSMDPSRPRNNQPQHF; CDR3nt: TGTGCCAGTAGTATGGATCCCTCTCGTCCCAGGAACAATCAGCCCCAGCATTTT; j_gene: TRBJ1-5; d_gene: -; abundance: -; v_gene: TRBV19
CDR3aa: CASSIVPGLTDTQYF; CDR3nt: TGTGCCAGTAGTATAGTCCCAGGGTTAACAGATACGCAGTATTTT; j_gene: TRBJ2-3; d_gene: -; abundance: -; v_gene: TRBV19
CDR3aa: CASSLPDTQYF; CDR3nt: TGTGCCAGCAGTTTACCAGATACGCAGTATTTT; j_gene: TRBJ2-3; d_gene: -; abundance: once; v_gene: TRBV27
CDR3aa: CASSLGGEFSTDTQYF; CDR3nt: TGCGCCAGCAGCTTGGGTGGAGAATTTAGCACAGATACGCAGTATTTT; j_gene: TRBJ2-3; d_gene: -; abundance: -; v_gene: TRBV5-1
CDR3aa: CASSYSSGQNYGYTF; CDR3nt: TGTGCCAGCAGTTACTCGAGCGGCCAGAACTATGGCTACACCTTC; j_gene: TRBJ1-2; d_gene: -; abundance: many; v_gene: TRBV6-5
CDR3aa: CASSPLISYNEQFF; CDR3nt: TGTGCCAGCTCACCATTAATTTCCTACAATGAGCAGTTCTTC; j_gene: TRBJ2-1; d_gene: -; abundance: -; v_gene: TRBV18
CDR3aa: CASSEGGQGRQIYGYTF; CDR3nt: TGTGCCAGCAGTGAAGGAGGACAGGGCCGGCAGATCTATGGCTACACCTTC; j_gene: TRBJ1-2; d_gene: TRBD1; abundance: -; v_gene: TRBV6-1
CDR3aa: CASSLSNSPLHF; CDR3nt: TGTGCCAGCAGCTTAAGTAATTCACCCCTCCACTTT; j_gene: TRBJ1-6; d_gene: -; abundance: -; v_gene: TRBV11-2
CDR3aa: CASSLEAGALTDTQYF; CDR3nt: TGCGCCAGCAGCTTGGAGGCGGGGGCCCTCACAGATACGCAGTATTTT; j_gene: TRBJ2-3; d_gene: -; abundance: -; v_gene: TRBV5-1
CDR3aa: CASSQPRTGGAEKLFF; CDR3nt: TGTGCCAGCAGCCAACCCCGGACAGGGGGGGCGGAAAAACTGTTTTTT; j_gene: TRBJ1-4; d_gene: TRBD1; abundance: -; v_gene: TRBV3-1/TRBV3-2
CDR3aa: CASSRQGGNGYTF; CDR3nt: TGTGCCAGCAGCCGGCAAGGGGGCAATGGCTACACCTTC; j_gene: TRBJ1-2; d_gene: TRBD1; abundance: -; v_gene: TRBV7-9
CDR3aa: CASRHRGQGDYGYTF; CDR3nt: TGTGCCAGCCGCCATCGGGGACAGGGAGACTATGGCTACACCTTC; j_gene: TRBJ1-2; d_gene: TRBD1; abundance: -; v_gene: TRBV6-5
CDR3aa: CASSDPGVYNEQFF; CDR3nt: TGTGCCAGCTCAGATCCGGGGGTCTACAATGAGCAGTTCTTC; j_gene: TRBJ2-1; d_gene: -; abundance: -; v_gene: TRBV18
CDR3aa: CASSRSFDRMGGYTF; CDR3nt: TGTGCCAGCAGCCGCTCCTTCGACAGGATGGGTGGCTACACCTTC; j_gene: TRBJ1-2; d_gene: -; abundance: -; v_gene: TRBV6-2/TRBV6-3
CDR3aa: CASSQDFGANQPQHF; CDR3nt: TGCGCCAGCAGCCAAGATTTCGGGGCTAATCAGCCCCAGCATTTT; j_gene: TRBJ1-5; d_gene: -; abundance: -; v_gene: TRBV4-1
CDR3aa: CATSRQPEIFETQYF; CDR3nt: TGTGCCACCAGCAGACAGCCCGAGATTTTTGAAACCCAGTACTTC; j_gene: TRBJ2-5; d_gene: -; abundance: -; v_gene: TRBV15
CDR3aa: CASSRGTSGVNTGELFF; CDR3nt: TGTGCCAGCAGCCGCGGGACTAGCGGGGTGAACACCGGGGAGCTGTTTTTT; j_gene: TRBJ2-2; d_gene: TRBD2; abundance: -; v_gene: TRBV7-3
CDR3aa: CAISESGGDKGEAFF; CDR3nt: TGTGCCATCAGTGAGTCGGGGGGGGATAAGGGTGAAGCTTTCTTT; j_gene: TRBJ1-1; d_gene: -; abundance: -; v_gene: TRBV10-3
CDR3aa: CASSPRPGENYGYTF; CDR3nt: TGTGCCAGCAGCCCCCGCCCCGGGGAAAACTATGGCTACACCTTC; j_gene: TRBJ1-2; d_gene: -; abundance: -; v_gene: TRBV7-3
CDR3aa: CAIPDLKHGYTF; CDR3nt: TGTGCCATCCCAGACCTAAAGCATGGCTACACCTTC; j_gene: TRBJ1-2; d_gene: -; abundance: few; v_gene: TRBV28